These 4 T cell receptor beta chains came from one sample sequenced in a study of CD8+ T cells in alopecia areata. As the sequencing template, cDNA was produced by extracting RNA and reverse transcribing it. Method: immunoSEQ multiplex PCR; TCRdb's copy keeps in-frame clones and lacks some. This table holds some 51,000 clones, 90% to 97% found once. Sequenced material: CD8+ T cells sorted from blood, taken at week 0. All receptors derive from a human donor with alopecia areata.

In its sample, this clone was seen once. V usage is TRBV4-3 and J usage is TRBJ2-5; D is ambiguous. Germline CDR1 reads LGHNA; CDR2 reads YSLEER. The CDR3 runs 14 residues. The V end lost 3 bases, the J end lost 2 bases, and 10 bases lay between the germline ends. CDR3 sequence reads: CASSQRWGQETQYF. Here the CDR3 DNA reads TGCGCCAGCAGCCAGCGATGGGGTCAAGAGACCCAGTACTTC.

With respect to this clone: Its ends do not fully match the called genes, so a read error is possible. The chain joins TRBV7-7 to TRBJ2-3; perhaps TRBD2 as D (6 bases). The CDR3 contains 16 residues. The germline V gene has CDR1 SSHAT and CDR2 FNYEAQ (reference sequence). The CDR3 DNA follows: TGTGCTAGCAGCCCTCGGTCAGGCGGGGGCACAGATACGCAGTATTTT. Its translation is CASSPRSGGGTDTQYF.

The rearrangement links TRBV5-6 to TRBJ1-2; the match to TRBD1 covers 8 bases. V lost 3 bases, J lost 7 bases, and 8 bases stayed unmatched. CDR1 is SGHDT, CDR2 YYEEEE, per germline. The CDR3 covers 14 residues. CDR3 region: CASSSTGGLGGYTF. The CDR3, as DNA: TGTGCCAGCAGCTCAACAGGGGGATTAGGTGGCTACACCTTC.

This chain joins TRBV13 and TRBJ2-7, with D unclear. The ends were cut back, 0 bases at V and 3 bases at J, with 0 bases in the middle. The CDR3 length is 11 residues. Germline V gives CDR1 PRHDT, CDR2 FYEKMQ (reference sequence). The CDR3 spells CASSLGYEQYF. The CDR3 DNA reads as TGTGCCAGCAGCTTAGGCTACGAGCAGTACTTC. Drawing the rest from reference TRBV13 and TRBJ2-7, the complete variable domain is AAGVIQSPRHLIKEKRETATLKCYPIPRHDTVYWYQQGPGQDPQFLISFYEKMQSDKGSIPDRFSAQQFSDYHSELNMSSLELGDSALYFCASSLGYEQYFGPGTRLTVT.